This entry lists 23 T cell receptor beta chains sequenced from one sample in a study of cytomegalovirus exposure and HLA in healthy donors. The PCR made use of 60 Vbeta and 13 Jbeta primers. Profiled with immunoSEQ multiplex PCR; TCRdb holds only in-frame clones, not every one. The data hold around 100,000 clones, with approximately 79% observed a single time. The sample consisted of PBMCs. Every receptor here comes from a man over 45 in good health and CMV-seropositive.

The chain joins TRBV10-3 to TRBJ1-2; 9 bases are shared with TRBD1. Trimming at V came to 10 bases and at J to 4 bases, leaving 7 bases not matched to a gene. CDR3 size: 13 residues. The V gene's germline CDR1 is ENHRY and CDR2 SYGVKD. CDR3 nucleotide sequence: TGTGCCACATCACAGGGGGCGGCCTATGGCTACACCTTC. This codes for CATSQGAAYGYTF.

The rearrangement links TRBV5-1 to TRBJ2-1; 7 bases are shared with TRBD1. The germline V gene encodes CDR1 SGHRS and CDR2 YFSETQ. The CDR3 covers 12 residues. The junction had 2 bases not matched to a gene; V was cut back by 5 bases and J by 6 bases. CDR3 sequence reads: CASRAGGNEQFF. The CDR3 DNA reads as TGCGCCAGCAGGGCAGGGGGCAATGAGCAGTTCTTC. Full variable domain (rest looked up from reference TRBV5-1 and TRBJ2-1): KAGVTQTPRYLIKTRGQQVTLSCSPISGHRSVSWYQQTPGQGLQFLFEYFSETQRNKGNFPGRFSGRQFSNSRSEMNVSTLELGDSALYLCASRAGGNEQFFGPGTRLTVL.

The gene calls are TRBV28 and TRBJ2-7; 15 bases fit TRBD2. V shed 6 bases and J 7 bases; nucleotides not matched to a gene: 7. The CDR3 runs 15 residues. The germline V gene has CDR1 MDHEN and CDR2 SYDVKM. The CDR3 here is CASSRTSGRVLEQYF. The CDR3 DNA follows: TGTGCCAGCAGCAGGACTAGCGGGAGGGTTTTAGAGCAGTACTTC.

The chain links TRBV6-5 to TRBJ2-3; tentative D call: TRBD1 (7 bases). The germline gives CDR1 MNHEY, CDR2 SVGAGI. V dropped 1 base and J dropped 4 bases, with 9 bases sitting between them. The CDR3 is 14 amino acids. Written as DNA, the CDR3 is TGTGCCAGCAGTTACTTCAGGGGGGCAGATACGCAGTATTTT. This codes for CASSYFRGADTQYF.

The chain combines TRBV7-9 with TRBJ2-1; 10 positions match TRBD2. The CDR3 is made up of 15 amino acids. Trimming took 4 bases from V and 8 from J; bases not matched to a gene: 8. Germline assignment: CDR1 SEHNR and CDR2 FQNEAQ (reference sequence). The CDR3 nucleotides are TGTGCCAGCAGCTCCGGACTAGCGGCCTCGTATGAGCAGTTCTTC. This gives the protein CASSSGLAASYEQFF.

The J gene is TRBJ2-1, the V gene TRBV7-2, with 10 positions matching TRBD2. V lost 1 base, J lost 8 bases, and 5 bases stayed unmatched. Germline CDR1 is SGHTA and CDR2 is FQGNSA. The CDR3 sequence is 15 residues long. CDR3 sequence reads: CASSLGAGGRYEQFF. DNA of the CDR3: TGTGCCAGCAGCTTAGGAGCGGGAGGGCGGTATGAGCAGTTCTTC.

The genes are TRBV5-1 and TRBJ2-7; a weak D match, TRBD2 (6 bases). This CDR3 is 14 amino acids long. With 4 bases removed from V and 2 bases from J, the gap between germline ends came to 13 bases. Germline V gene sequence: CDR1 SGHRS, CDR2 YFSETQ. CDR3 in amino acids: CASSPTRPAYEQYF. CDR3 nucleotide sequence: TGCGCCAGCAGCCCGACTAGGCCCGCCTACGAGCAGTACTTC. Full variable domain (remainder filled in from reference TRBV5-1 and TRBJ2-7): KAGVTQTPRYLIKTRGQQVTLSCSPISGHRSVSWYQQTPGQGLQFLFEYFSETQRNKGNFPGRFSGRQFSNSRSEMNVSTLELGDSALYLCASSPTRPAYEQYFGPGTRLTVT.

The rearrangement uses TRBV6-1 and TRBJ1-4; D might be TRBD1 (5 bases). The CDR3 runs 15 residues. Germline V gene sequence: CDR1 MNHNS, CDR2 SASEGT. Trimming stripped 1 base from V and 4 bases from J, with 10 bases between. The CDR3 loop is CASSEGQGINEKLFF. The CDR3 DNA sequence: TGTGCCAGCAGTGAAGGGCAGGGCATTAATGAAAAACTGTTTTTT.

V and J are TRBV28 and TRBJ2-2; 8 bases map to TRBD1. Germline CDR1 is MDHEN and CDR2 is SYDVKM. CDR3 length equals 17 residues. J was trimmed by 8 bases and V by 4 bases; bases with no gene match: 15. The CDR3 nucleotides are TGTGCCAGCAGTTACGACAGGGGAATGTTGGTTTTTGGGGAGCTGTTTTTT. It is translated as CASSYDRGMLVFGELFF.

About this clone itself: One end of the junction does not line up with germline, which may come from a read error. This chain joins TRBV7-9 and TRBJ1-4; 8 bases agree with TRBD1. The CDR3 runs to 14 residues. Germline V gene sequence: CDR1 SEHNR, CDR2 FQNEAQ (reference sequence). CDR3 amino acids: CSSSRDRGNEKLFF. The CDR3 DNA follows: TGTTCCAGCAGCCGAGACAGGGGTAATGAAAAACTGTTTTTT.

CDR3 loop: CAGTGDTDTQYF. The CDR3 DNA reads TGTGCCGGAACAGGGGACACAGATACGCAGTATTTT. The chain couples TRBV6-1 to TRBJ2-3; TRBD1 aligns across 7 bases. V was pared by 11 bases and J by 2 bases, with 4 bases of the junction left unmatched. Germline CDR1 is MNHNS and CDR2 is SASEGT. This CDR3 comprises 12 residues.

This clone was counted a few times. The rearrangement links TRBV30 to TRBJ2-7, with D perhaps matching TRBD1 (6 bases). The ends were cut back, 0 bases at V and 4 bases at J, with 13 bases in the middle. Germline CDR1 is GTSNPN and CDR2 is SVGIG (reference sequence). The CDR3 has 14 residues. The CDR3 DNA sequence: TGTGCCTGGAGTGTACCGGGACATCCATACGAGCAGTACTTC. Translation gives CAWSVPGHPYEQYF.

The rearrangement links TRBV11-2 to TRBJ2-7; 11 bases line up with TRBD1. Germline assignment: CDR1 SGHAT and CDR2 FQNNGV. This CDR3 contains 16 residues. Trimming removed 5 bases from V and 4 bases from J; junction bases left unmatched: 10. In nucleotides, the CDR3 is TGTGCCAGCAGCAGGACAGGGGGCGCTTTGCTATACGAGCAGTACTTC. Protein sequence: CASSRTGGALLYEQYF. Combining the CDR3 with reference TRBV11-2 and TRBJ2-7 gives the whole variable domain EAGVAQSPRYKIIEKRQSVAFWCNPISGHATLYWYQQILGQGPKLLIQFQNNGVVDDSQLPKDRFSAERLKGVDSTLKIQPAKLEDSAVYLCASSRTGGALLYEQYFGPGTRLTVT.

V is TRBV5-1 and J is TRBJ2-3; D gene uncertain. Germline lookup yields CDR1 SGHRS and CDR2 YFSETQ. This CDR3 spans 14 amino acids. Trimming stripped 0 bases from V and 3 bases from J, with 8 bases between. The CDR3 reads CASSLGQFTDTQYF. Written as DNA, the CDR3 is TGCGCCAGCAGCTTGGGGCAGTTTACAGATACGCAGTATTTT.

V is TRBV9 and J is TRBJ2-1; 10 positions match TRBD2. V shed 1 base and J 4 bases; nucleotides not matched to a gene: 2. This CDR3 region has 15 residues. The germline gives CDR1 SGDLS, CDR2 YYNGEE. The CDR3 region has the DNA TGTGCCAGCAGCGTATCTAGCGGGGGTTACAATGAGCAGTTCTTC. It translates to CASSVSSGGYNEQFF.

The J gene is TRBJ2-1, the V gene TRBV10-3; 13 bases are shared with TRBD2. V lost 4 bases and J lost 7; bases outside the gene matches: 4. Germline values: CDR1 ENHRY, CDR2 SYGVKD. The CDR3 is 15 residues long. The CDR3 protein is CAISGGLAGLNEQFF. DNA of the CDR3: TGTGCCATCAGTGGGGGACTAGCGGGGCTGAATGAGCAGTTCTTC.

This clone appeared once. The rearrangement uses TRBV9 and TRBJ2-4; perhaps TRBD2 as D (6 bases). V lost 0 bases and J 5 bases, leaving 21 bases between the germline ends. Germline V lookup: CDR1 SGDLS, CDR2 YYNGEE. The CDR3 has 18 residues. The CDR3 bases are TGTGCCAGCAGCGTAGGTTGGGACTCCTTCTCCTCACAAAACATTCAGTACTTC. Protein sequence: CASSVGWDSFSSQNIQYF.

The chain has TRBV7-9 and TRBJ2-1; a weak D match, TRBD2 (6 bases). Trimming stripped 2 bases from V and 0 bases from J, with 8 bases between. Germline V lookup: CDR1 SEHNR, CDR2 FQNEAQ (reference sequence). The CDR3 loop spans 15 amino acids. The CDR3 coding sequence is TGTGCCAGCAGCTTATTCGGGAGCTCCTACAATGAGCAGTTCTTC. Amino acid sequence: CASSLFGSSYNEQFF. The full variable domain, with the rest looked up from reference TRBV7-9 and TRBJ2-1, is DTGVSQNPRHKITKRGQNVTFRCDPISEHNRLYWYRQTLGQGPEFLTYFQNEAQLEKSRLLSDRFSAERPKGSFSTLEIQRTEQGDSAMYLCASSLFGSSYNEQFFGPGTRLTVL.

V gene TRBV25-1 combines with J gene TRBJ2-5; TRBD2 aligns across 9 bases. Germline V gene lookup returns CDR1 MGHDK and CDR2 SYGVNS. The CDR3 is made up of 14 amino acids. Germline trimming cut 9 bases from V and 5 bases from J; bases unmatched to any gene: 10. The CDR3 DNA reads as TGTGCCAGTTCAATAGCGGGAGTGGTTGAGACCCAGTACTTC. It codes for CASSIAGVVETQYF.

This sequence joins TRBV30 and TRBJ2-1; D uncertain. Deletions cut 3 bases from V and 0 bases from J, with 12 bases between. The CDR3 totals 15 residues. The germline V gene has CDR1 GTSNPN and CDR2 SVGIG (reference sequence). CDR3: CAWRTDVLSYNEQFF. CDR3 sequence (DNA): TGTGCCTGGAGAACAGACGTACTCTCCTACAATGAGCAGTTCTTC. The whole variable domain, remainder taken from reference TRBV30 and TRBJ2-1, is SQTIHQWPATLVQPVGSPLSLECTVEGTSNPNLYWYRQAAGRGLQLLFYSVGIGQISSEVPQNLSASRPQDRQFILSSKKLLLSDSGFYLCAWRTDVLSYNEQFFGPGTRLTVL.

Only a few counts were recorded for this clone. This chain links TRBV10-3 with TRBJ2-7; tentatively, D is TRBD2 (5 bases). Germline V lookup: CDR1 ENHRY, CDR2 SYGVKD. CDR3 size: 17 residues. Trimming took 3 bases from V and 0 from J, leaving 18 bases between them. For the CDR3, the DNA is TGTGCCATCAGTGATCCCGGGCTAGCTCAATCCTCCTACGAGCAGTACTTC. Residues: CAISDPGLAQSSYEQYF.

The rearrangement links TRBV2 to TRBJ2-5; D is perhaps TRBD1 (8 bases). The germline gives CDR1 SNHLY, CDR2 FYNNEI. The CDR3 contains 15 residues. Trimming removed 5 bases at V and 2 bases at J, with 15 bases between. CDR3 protein: CASSSGQGGQETQYF. As DNA, the CDR3 is TGTGCCAGCAGTTCCGGACAGGGAGGGCAAGAGACCCAGTACTTC.

The chain's CDR3 is CASSSRLAGGSHEQYF. CDR3 in DNA: TGCGCCAGCAGCTCAAGGCTAGCGGGAGGGTCCCACGAGCAGTACTTC. The chain has TRBV5-1 and TRBJ2-7; 12 nucleotides match TRBD2. CDR1 and CDR2 from the germline V gene are SGHRS and YFSETQ. The ends lost 3 bases at V and 5 bases at J; junction bases unmatched: 9. The CDR3 has 16 residues.